In this sample, the clone carrying this TCR beta chain is large. This record belongs to a study of immune characterization of retroperitoneal liposarcoma. With 5 bases clipped from V and 0 bases from J, the junction kept 1 base outside the gene matches. Germline V gene sequence: CDR1 MNHNS, CDR2 SASEGT. The CDR3 contains 14 residues. TCRdb reprocessed the PCR reads via MiXCR and lists one record per CDR3 protein. This sample carries roughly 9,800 distinct CDR3 sequences, approximately 30% of them seen once, and the ten largest clones take about 9.1%. This receptor was taken from a male donor with retroperitoneal liposarcoma. The specimen was tumor tissue. This chain links TRBV6-1 with TRBJ2-4; 7 positions match TRBD2. CDR3 nucleotide sequence: TGTGCCAGCAGTAGCGGGATAGCCAAAAACATTCAGTACTTC. This gives the protein CASSSGIAKNIQYF.